This TCR beta chain comes out of a study of blood T cell repertoires in COVID-19. Study information: Samples taken during acute and convalescent COVID-19 were collected in the United States, Italy and Spain.

The CDR3 totals 12 residues. Trimming left V 5 bases short and J 3 bases short, with 8 bases between. Germline CDR1 reads SGHRS; CDR2 reads YFSETQ. Patients at the Seattle site were enrolled during active infection and followed longitudinally. The authors' processing: Estimates of nucleated cell counts were drawn from the amplification of reference gene primers. Sequenced by immunoSEQ multiplex PCR; TCRdb stores in-frame clones only, minus some. V, J and clone size are those of that table, while D and trimming were read from the DNA. Here the sample spans 70,000 to 95,000 clones, 89% being singletons.

The gene calls are TRBV5-1 and TRBJ1-1, with D unclear. Sequenced material: peripheral blood. The TCR sequence derives from a man aged 50-59 years with COVID-19, enrolled during active disease. The CDR3 DNA sequence: TGCGCCAGCAGTGCGGGTTACACTGAAGCTTTCTTT. Translated, it gives CASSAGYTEAFF.